This TCR beta chain emerged from a study of OX40 agonist ivuxolimab in advanced cancers. The wider study: Earlier treatment with anti-PD-1, anti-PD-L1 or anti-CTLA-4 was permitted, and approximately 38% had received some.

The assay was immunoSEQ multiplex PCR, and TCRdb's table has in-frame clones only and misses some. This table holds about 46,000 clones, about 79% found once. Notes on this clone: As yet, its antigen is unknown.

Per the germline V gene, CDR1 is SGHDT and CDR2 is YYEEEE. The CDR3 extends over 14 amino acids. With V trimmed by 4 bases and J by 6 bases, 6 bases remained unmatched. Overall study results and limits: Still undetermined is the antigen specificity of the expanded peripheral T cells.

This receptor was obtained from an adult with an advanced solid tumor such as melanoma, head and neck, liver or kidney cancer. V and J are TRBV5-6 and TRBJ2-1, with TRBD1 matching 8 bases. The sequenced sample was CD4+ or CD8+ T cells sorted from blood, obtained in a trial of the OX40 agonist ivuxolimab. CDR3: CASSLGQGINEQFF. For the CDR3, the DNA is TGTGCCAGCAGCCTCGGACAGGGTATCAATGAGCAGTTCTTC.